The clone carrying this T cell receptor beta chain rates as medium-sized. The data were obtained in a study of T cells after yellow fever vaccination. V was clipped by 0 bases and J by 4 bases; unmatched bases: 1. There are 15 residues in the CDR3. Germline V lookup: CDR1 MRHNA, CDR2 SNTAGT. TCRdb passed the 5' RACE reads through MiXCR, listing each CDR3 protein once. The sample contains 25,000 or so distinct CDR3 sequences, 4% to 5% of which appear only once. The receptor comes from a man in his late teens or twenties who received the YFV17D yellow fever vaccine. The chain has TRBV6-4 and TRBJ2-3, with 10 nucleotides matching TRBD1. The specimen comprised PBMCs, either bulk or a sorted T-cell subset (CD4+, CD8+, memory, or dextramer-sorted; not recorded which), sampled on the day of the yellow fever booster vaccination. The CDR3 loop reads CASSDSTGGADTQYF. Written as DNA, the CDR3 is TGTGCCAGCAGTGACTCGACAGGGGGCGCAGATACGCAGTATTTT.